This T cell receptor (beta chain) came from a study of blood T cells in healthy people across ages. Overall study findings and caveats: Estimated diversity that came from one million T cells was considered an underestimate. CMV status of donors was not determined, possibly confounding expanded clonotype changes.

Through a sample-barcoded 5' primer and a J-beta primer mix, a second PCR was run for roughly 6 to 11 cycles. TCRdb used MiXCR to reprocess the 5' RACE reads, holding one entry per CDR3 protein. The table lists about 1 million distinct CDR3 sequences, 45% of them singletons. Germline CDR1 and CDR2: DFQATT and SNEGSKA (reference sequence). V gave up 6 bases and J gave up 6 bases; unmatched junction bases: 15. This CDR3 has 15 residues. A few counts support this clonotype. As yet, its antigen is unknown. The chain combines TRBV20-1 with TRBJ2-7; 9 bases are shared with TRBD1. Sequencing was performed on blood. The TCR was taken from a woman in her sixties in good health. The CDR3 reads CSARGQGNLALEQYF. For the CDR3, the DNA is TGCAGTGCAAGGGGACAGGGCAATCTAGCGCTCGAGCAGTACTTC.